Following are 21 T cell receptor beta chains from one sample sequenced in a study of identical twins. Each CDR3 protein is one row after TCRdb ran MiXCR on the 5' RACE reads. The table lists around 230,000 distinct CDR3 sequences, around 10% of them singletons, with approximately 5.1% in the top ten. The sample was memory (CD45RO+) T cells sorted from blood. The receptor set was obtained from a young woman in good health.

V and J are TRBV7-2 and TRBJ2-1; no reliable D call. The CDR3 is 16 amino acids. Trimming took 2 bases from V and 8 from J, leaving 19 bases between them. Germline CDR1 and CDR2: SGHTA and FQGNSA. The CDR3 loop reads CASSLWQSFDNDEQFF. CDR3 coding DNA: TGTGCCAGCAGCTTATGGCAGTCTTTCGACAATGATGAGCAGTTCTTC.

This clonotype occurred many times. The gene calls are TRBV12-3 or TRBV12-4 and TRBJ2-3; D is possibly TRBD2 (6 bases). CDR3 length: 13 residues. V was shortened by 8 bases and J by 0 bases, with 9 bases between the two germline ends. The CDR3 sequence is CASSGVSTDTQYF. CDR3 nucleotides: TGTGCCAGCTCGGGGGTGAGCACAGATACGCAGTATTTT.

The chain carries TRBV2 and TRBJ2-1; 8 nucleotides match TRBD2. The V gene end was trimmed by 3 bases and the J gene end by 10 bases; junction bases not matched to a gene: 2. Germline-derived CDR1 and CDR2 are SNHLY and FYNNEI. This CDR3 contains 12 residues. The CDR3 DNA sequence: TGTGCCAGCAGTGAGGAGCGGGGGGAGCAGTTCTTC. This translates into CASSEERGEQFF.

V is TRBV7-2 and J is TRBJ2-2, with D perhaps being TRBD1 or TRBD2 (6 bases each). With 3 bases removed from V and 4 bases from J, the gap between germline ends came to 15 bases. The germline V gene encodes CDR1 SGHTA and CDR2 FQGNSA. The CDR3 extends over 16 amino acids. The CDR3 spells CASSFAGGPITGELFF. CDR3 DNA: TGTGCCAGCAGCTTTGCCGGGGGCCCAATCACCGGGGAGCTGTTTTTT. The whole variable domain, remainder taken from reference TRBV7-2 and TRBJ2-2, is GAGVSQSPSNKVTEKGKDVELRCDPISGHTALYWYRQSLGQGLEFLIYFQGNSAPDKSGLPSDRFSAERTGGSVSTLTIQRTQQEDSAVYLCASSFAGGPITGELFFGEGSRLTVL.

This clonotype was counted at least ten times. J is TRBJ2-6 and V is TRBV12-3 or TRBV12-4, with D hard to call. This CDR3 is built from 15 residues. V was clipped by 5 bases and J by 2 bases, with 10 bases between them. The chain's CDR3 is CASSPRVTGANVLTF. CDR3 nucleotides: TGTGCCAGCAGTCCAAGGGTAACTGGGGCCAACGTCCTGACTTTC.

This rearrangement joins TRBV7-2 to TRBJ2-7, with a possible D match to TRBD1 (6 bases). The length of the CDR3 is 17 residues. V gave up 2 bases and J gave up 3 bases, with 20 bases separating them. In germline, CDR1 is SGHTA, CDR2 FQGNSA. CDR3 in DNA: TGTGCCAGCAGCTTATCTAGCCAGGGACACCGCGGCTACGAGCAGTACTTC. Protein sequence: CASSLSSQGHRGYEQYF.

This clonotype occurred many times. J is TRBJ2-2 and V is TRBV2; D gene unclear. Germline V gives CDR1 SNHLY, CDR2 FYNNEI. V lost 6 bases and J 4 bases, leaving 12 bases between the germline ends. The CDR3 extends over 14 amino acids. The CDR3 DNA reads TGTGCCAGCAGCCCCCAACGTGGCACCGGGGAGCTGTTTTTT. Its protein is CASSPQRGTGELFF.

This clonotype was detected only a few times. The V call is TRBV12-3 or TRBV12-4, the J call TRBJ2-3, with D maybe TRBD2 (6 bases). Deletions cut 3 bases from V and 1 base from J, with 17 bases between. This CDR3 comprises 17 residues. The CDR3 DNA is TGTGCCAGCAGTTTGGGGGTGGCGGGAAGGGGCACAGATACGCAGTATTTT. It encodes CASSLGVAGRGTDTQYF.

A remark on this clonotype: A junction boundary mismatches the germline segment, possibly from a read error. The chain links TRBV5-5 to TRBJ2-3; 8 bases map to TRBD1. This CDR3 is 13 amino acids long. CDR1 is SGHKS and CDR2 is YYEKEE in the germline V gene (reference sequence). CDR3 in DNA: TGTGCCAGCAGTCCGCAGGGGGCGGATAAGCAGTATTTT. Its protein product is CASSPQGADKQYF. The whole variable domain, remainder taken from reference TRBV5-5 and TRBJ2-3, is DAGVTQSPTHLIKTRGQQVTLRCSPISGHKSVSWYQQVLGQGPQFIFQYYEKEERGRGNFPDRFSARQFPNYSSELNVNALLLGDSALYLCASSPQGADKQYFGPGTRLTVL.

This clonotype was detected a few times. The V and J genes are TRBV5-1 and TRBJ2-5; either TRBD1 or TRBD2 may fit D (5 bases each). Trimming removed 7 bases at V and 3 bases at J, with 16 bases between. The CDR3 has 14 residues. CDR1 is SGHRS and CDR2 is YFSETQ in the germline V gene. The CDR3 DNA sequence: TGCGCCAGCCTAAAAGGGACGGAAGAAGAGACCCAGTACTTC. This codes for CASLKGTEEETQYF.

The chain links TRBV7-7 to TRBJ2-2; TRBD1 aligns across 7 bases. The V segment lost 5 bases and the J segment 5 bases; nucleotides outside the gene matches: 8. The CDR3 is made up of 15 amino acids. The germline V gene has CDR1 SSHAT and CDR2 FNYEAQ (reference sequence). The CDR3 nucleotides are TGTGCCAGCAGCCGAGGACAGGAACCTACCGGGGAGCTGTTTTTT. Translated, it gives CASSRGQEPTGELFF.

CDR3 DNA: TGCAGTGGTAGCGGGGTAGACACAGATACGCAGTATTTT. Translation: CSGSGVDTDTQYF. The chain joins TRBV20-1 to TRBJ2-3; TRBD2 agrees at 8 bases. The CDR3 spans 13 residues. Per the germline V gene, CDR1 is DFQATT and CDR2 is SNEGSKA (reference sequence). J was trimmed by 2 bases and V by 7 bases; bases with no gene match: 5.

The chain employs TRBV9 and TRBJ2-7; D possibly corresponds to TRBD1 (6 bases). Germline V CDR1 and CDR2: SGDLS, YYNGEE. V was trimmed by 4 bases and J by 5 bases, leaving 16 bases between them. The CDR3 is 14 amino acids. CDR3 loop: CASSQSTGLDEQYF. The CDR3 bases are TGTGCCAGCAGCCAAAGCACAGGGCTCGACGAGCAGTACTTC.

The V gene is TRBV29-1, the J gene TRBJ1-2, with D perhaps TRBD1 (5 bases). Germline CDR1 is SQVTM and CDR2 is ANQGSEA. This CDR3 region has 14 residues. V was trimmed by 0 bases and J by 4 bases, leaving 12 bases between them. For the CDR3, the DNA is TGCAGCGTTGAAGATCGGGACCTCGTCTATGGCTACACCTTC. It specifies CSVEDRDLVYGYTF.

In its sample, this clonotype was seen many times. V and J are TRBV5-1 and TRBJ2-5; no clear D gene. CDR1 is SGHRS and CDR2 is YFSETQ in the germline V gene. This CDR3 is 11 amino acids long. The V end was cut by 2 bases, the J end by 1 base, with 0 bases between. Written as DNA, the CDR3 is TGCGCCAGCAGCTTCCAAGAGACCCAGTACTTC. It codes for CASSFQETQYF.

The chain couples TRBV7-8 to TRBJ2-7, with D tentatively TRBD2 (5 bases). V was pared by 5 bases and J by 4 bases, with 12 bases between. CDR1 and CDR2 (germline): SGHVS, FQNEAQ. This CDR3 has 13 amino acids. The CDR3 coding sequence is TGTGCCAGCAGCCGCGAGAGGGCGTACGAGCAGTACTTC. It encodes CASSRERAYEQYF.

In its sample, this clonotype was seen many times. V is TRBV29-1 and J is TRBJ1-1; D is unresolved. Germline V gene sequence: CDR1 SQVTM, CDR2 ANQGSEA. Trimming stripped 4 bases from V and 5 bases from J, with 8 bases between. There are 11 residues in the CDR3. DNA of the CDR3: TGCAGCGTTGTGTGGGCTACTGAAGCTTTCTTT. Translating gives CSVVWATEAFF. Complete variable domain (other parts from reference TRBV29-1 and TRBJ1-1): SAVISQKPSRDICQRGTSLTIQCQVDSQVTMMFWYRQQPGQSLTLIATANQGSEATYESGFVIDKFPISRPNLTFSTLTVSNMSPEDSSIYLCSVVWATEAFFGQGTRLTVV.

J is TRBJ1-5 and V is TRBV7-2; a weak D match, TRBD1 (5 bases). Trimming removed 2 bases at V and 7 bases at J, with 9 bases between. This CDR3 comprises 13 residues. The germline V gene has CDR1 SGHTA and CDR2 FQGNSA. The CDR3 is CASSLRDRQPQHF. In DNA, the CDR3 is TGTGCCAGCAGCTTACGGGACCGCCAGCCCCAGCATTTT.

This clonotype was seen many times. The chain has TRBV7-6 and TRBJ1-1, with 8 positions matching TRBD1. The CDR3 is 14 amino acids. Germline V gene lookup returns CDR1 SGHVS and CDR2 FNYEAQ. V was pared by 5 bases and J by 4 bases, with 6 bases of the junction left unmatched. The CDR3 region has the DNA TGTGCCAGCAGCCGGACAGGGCGGCTCACTGAAGCTTTCTTT. Encoded protein: CASSRTGRLTEAFF.

This clonotype showed up many times. This chain joins TRBV27 and TRBJ2-1, with 8 bases matching TRBD2. This CDR3 is built from 16 residues. The trim removed 7 bases at V and 7 bases at J, leaving 15 bases unmatched. CDR1 and CDR2 (germline): MNHEY, SMNVEV (reference sequence). The CDR3 protein is CASTTLRGAGVNEQFF. Written as DNA, the CDR3 is TGTGCCAGCACCACCCTGAGGGGAGCGGGAGTAAATGAGCAGTTCTTC.

Many counts were recorded for this clonotype. The chain links TRBV25-1 to TRBJ2-2; 8 bases line up with TRBD2. Germline V lookup: CDR1 MGHDK, CDR2 SYGVNS. This CDR3 region has 15 residues. V lost 5 bases to trimming and J lost 7 bases; unmatched junction nucleotides: 9. As DNA, the CDR3 is TGTGCCAGCAGTTCCCGGACTAGCCAGGTCGGGGAGCTGTTTTTT. It codes for CASSSRTSQVGELFF.